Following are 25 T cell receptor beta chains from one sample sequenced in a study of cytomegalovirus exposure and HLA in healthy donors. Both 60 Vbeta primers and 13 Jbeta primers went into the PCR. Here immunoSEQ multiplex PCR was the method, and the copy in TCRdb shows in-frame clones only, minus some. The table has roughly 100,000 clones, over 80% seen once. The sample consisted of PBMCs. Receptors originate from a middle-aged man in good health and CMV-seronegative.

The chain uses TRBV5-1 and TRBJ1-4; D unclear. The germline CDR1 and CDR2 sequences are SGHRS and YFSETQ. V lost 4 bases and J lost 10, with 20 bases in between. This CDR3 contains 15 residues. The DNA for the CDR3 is TGCGCCAGCAGCGCCAACTTGGGCGAGGGTGGAAAACTGTTTTTT. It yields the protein CASSANLGEGGKLFF.

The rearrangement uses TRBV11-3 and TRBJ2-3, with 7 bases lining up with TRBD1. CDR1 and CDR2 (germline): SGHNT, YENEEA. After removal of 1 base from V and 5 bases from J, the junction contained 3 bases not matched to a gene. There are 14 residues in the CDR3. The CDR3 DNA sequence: TGTGCCAGCAGCTTAGGTTCAGGGGGAGATACGCAGTATTTT. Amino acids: CASSLGSGGDTQYF.

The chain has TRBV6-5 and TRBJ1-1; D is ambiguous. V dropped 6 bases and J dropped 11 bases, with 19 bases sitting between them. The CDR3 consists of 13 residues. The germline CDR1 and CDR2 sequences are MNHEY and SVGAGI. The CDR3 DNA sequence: TGTGCCAGCAGCAACGGGGTGGGGTCCGCGGCTTTCTTT. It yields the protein CASSNGVGSAAFF.

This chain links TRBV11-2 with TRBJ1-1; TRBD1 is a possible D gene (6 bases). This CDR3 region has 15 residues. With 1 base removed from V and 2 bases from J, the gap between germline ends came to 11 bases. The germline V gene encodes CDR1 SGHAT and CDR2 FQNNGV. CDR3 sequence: CASSLGRTVNTEAFF. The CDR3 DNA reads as TGTGCCAGCAGCTTAGGAAGGACAGTAAACACTGAAGCTTTCTTT. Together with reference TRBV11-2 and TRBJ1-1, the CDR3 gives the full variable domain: EAGVAQSPRYKIIEKRQSVAFWCNPISGHATLYWYQQILGQGPKLLIQFQNNGVVDDSQLPKDRFSAERLKGVDSTLKIQPAKLEDSAVYLCASSLGRTVNTEAFFGQGTRLTVV.

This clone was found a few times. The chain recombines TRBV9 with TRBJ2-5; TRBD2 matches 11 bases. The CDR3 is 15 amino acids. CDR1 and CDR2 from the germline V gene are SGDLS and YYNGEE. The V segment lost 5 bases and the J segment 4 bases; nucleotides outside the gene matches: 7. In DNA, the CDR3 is TGTGCCAGCAGTCTTAGCGGGGGGGCTTCAGAGACCCAGTACTTC. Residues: CASSLSGGASETQYF. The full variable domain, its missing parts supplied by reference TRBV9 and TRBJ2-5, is DSGVTQTPKHLITATGQRVTLRCSPRSGDLSVYWYQQSLDQGLQFLIQYYNGEERAKGNILERFSAQQFPDLHSELNLSSLELGDSALYFCASSLSGGASETQYFGPGTRLLVL.

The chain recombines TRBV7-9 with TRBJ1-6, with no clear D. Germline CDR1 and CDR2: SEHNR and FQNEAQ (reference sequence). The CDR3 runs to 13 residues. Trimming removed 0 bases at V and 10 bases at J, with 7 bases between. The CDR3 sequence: CASSLAEGSPLHF. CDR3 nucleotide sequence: TGTGCCAGCAGCTTAGCCGAGGGCTCACCCCTCCACTTT.

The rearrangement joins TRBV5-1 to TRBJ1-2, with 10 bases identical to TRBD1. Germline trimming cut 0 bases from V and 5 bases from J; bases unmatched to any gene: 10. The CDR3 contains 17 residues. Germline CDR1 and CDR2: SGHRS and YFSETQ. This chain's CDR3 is CASSLGQGAGEGYGYTF. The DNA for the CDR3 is TGCGCCAGCAGCTTGGGACAGGGGGCCGGCGAGGGTTATGGCTACACCTTC. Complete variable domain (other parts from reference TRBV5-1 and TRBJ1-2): KAGVTQTPRYLIKTRGQQVTLSCSPISGHRSVSWYQQTPGQGLQFLFEYFSETQRNKGNFPGRFSGRQFSNSRSEMNVSTLELGDSALYLCASSLGQGAGEGYGYTFGSGTRLTVV.

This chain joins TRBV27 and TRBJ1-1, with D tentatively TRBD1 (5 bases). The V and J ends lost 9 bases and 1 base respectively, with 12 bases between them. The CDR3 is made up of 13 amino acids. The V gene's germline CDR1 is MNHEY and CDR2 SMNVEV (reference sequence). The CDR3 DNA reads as TGTGCCAGTCAGCGGGGGAGGAACACTGAAGCTTTCTTT. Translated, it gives CASQRGRNTEAFF.

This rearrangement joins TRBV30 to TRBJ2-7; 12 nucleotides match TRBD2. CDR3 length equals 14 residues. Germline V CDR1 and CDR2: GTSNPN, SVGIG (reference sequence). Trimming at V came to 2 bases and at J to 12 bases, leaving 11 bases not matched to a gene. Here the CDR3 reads CAWSPNRLAGVGYF. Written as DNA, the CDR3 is TGTGCCTGGAGTCCTAACCGACTAGCGGGGGTGGGGTACTTC. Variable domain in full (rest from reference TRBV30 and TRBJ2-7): SQTIHQWPATLVQPVGSPLSLECTVEGTSNPNLYWYRQAAGRGLQLLFYSVGIGQISSEVPQNLSASRPQDRQFILSSKKLLLSDSGFYLCAWSPNRLAGVGYFGPGTRLTVT.

This CDR3 reads CASSLSFRGLSGYTF. The CDR3 region has the DNA TGTGCCAGCAGTTTATCGTTCCGGGGTTTGAGTGGCTACACCTTC. This chain links TRBV27 with TRBJ1-2; D is ambiguous. This CDR3 is 15 amino acids long. In germline, CDR1 is MNHEY, CDR2 SMNVEV (reference sequence). V lost 0 bases, J lost 7 bases, and 15 bases lay in between.

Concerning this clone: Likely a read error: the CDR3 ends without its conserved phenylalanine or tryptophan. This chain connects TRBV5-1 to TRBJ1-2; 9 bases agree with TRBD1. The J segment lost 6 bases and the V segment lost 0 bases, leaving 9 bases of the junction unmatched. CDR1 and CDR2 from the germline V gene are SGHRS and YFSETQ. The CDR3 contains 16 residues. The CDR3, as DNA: TGCGCCAGCAGCTTGGCCGGGACAGGGAATGTTGATGGCTACACCCTC. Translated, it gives CASSLAGTGNVDGYTL.

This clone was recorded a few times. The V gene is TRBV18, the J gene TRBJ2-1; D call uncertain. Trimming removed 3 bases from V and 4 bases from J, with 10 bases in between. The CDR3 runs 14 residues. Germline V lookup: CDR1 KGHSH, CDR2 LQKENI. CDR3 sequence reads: CASSPSGRYNEQFF. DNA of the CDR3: TGTGCCAGCTCACCTTCCGGTCGATACAATGAGCAGTTCTTC. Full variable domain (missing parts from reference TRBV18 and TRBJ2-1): NAGVMQNPRHLVRRRGQEARLRCSPMKGHSHVYWYRQLPEEGLKFMVYLQKENIIDESGMPKERFSAEFPKEGPSILRIQQVVRGDSAAYFCASSPSGRYNEQFFGPGTRLTVL.

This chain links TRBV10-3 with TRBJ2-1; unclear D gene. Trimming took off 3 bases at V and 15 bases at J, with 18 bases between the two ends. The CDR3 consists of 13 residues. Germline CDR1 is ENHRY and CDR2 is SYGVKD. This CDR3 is CAISDPKDPPGFF. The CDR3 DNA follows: TGTGCCATCAGTGACCCTAAAGACCCCCCGGGGTTCTTC.

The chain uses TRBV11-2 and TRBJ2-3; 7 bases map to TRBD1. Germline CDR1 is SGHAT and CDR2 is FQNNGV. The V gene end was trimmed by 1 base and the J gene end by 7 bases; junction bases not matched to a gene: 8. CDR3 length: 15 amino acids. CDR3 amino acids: CASSLGGSGGHTQYF. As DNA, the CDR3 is TGTGCCAGCAGCTTAGGGGGTTCAGGGGGACATACGCAGTATTTT.

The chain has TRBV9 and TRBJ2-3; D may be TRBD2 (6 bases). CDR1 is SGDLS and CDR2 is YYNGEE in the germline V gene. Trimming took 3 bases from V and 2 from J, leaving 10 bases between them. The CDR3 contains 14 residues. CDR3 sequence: CASSGRDSTDTQYF. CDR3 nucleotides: TGTGCCAGCAGCGGCCGGGACTCCACAGATACGCAGTATTTT.

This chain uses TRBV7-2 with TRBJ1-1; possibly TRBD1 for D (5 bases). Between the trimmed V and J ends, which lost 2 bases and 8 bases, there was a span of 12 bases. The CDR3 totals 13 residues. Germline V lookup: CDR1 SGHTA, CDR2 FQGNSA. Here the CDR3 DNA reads TGTGCCAGCAGCTTAAGGGGCGGGACCGAAGCTTTCTTT. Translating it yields CASSLRGGTEAFF.

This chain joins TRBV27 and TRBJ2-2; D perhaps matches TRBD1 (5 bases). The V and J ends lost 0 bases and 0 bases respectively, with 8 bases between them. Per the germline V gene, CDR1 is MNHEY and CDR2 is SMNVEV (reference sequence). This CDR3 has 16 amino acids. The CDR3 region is CASSLSAGTNTGELFF. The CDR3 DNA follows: TGTGCCAGCAGTTTATCGGCAGGGACGAACACCGGGGAGCTGTTTTTT.

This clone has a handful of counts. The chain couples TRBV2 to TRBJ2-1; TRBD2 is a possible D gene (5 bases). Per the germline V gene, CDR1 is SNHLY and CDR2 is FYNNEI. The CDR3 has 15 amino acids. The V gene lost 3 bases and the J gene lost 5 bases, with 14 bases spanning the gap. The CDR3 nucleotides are TGTGCCAGCAGTGATTTTCAGGACTCTAACAATGAGCAGTTCTTC. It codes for CASSDFQDSNNEQFF.

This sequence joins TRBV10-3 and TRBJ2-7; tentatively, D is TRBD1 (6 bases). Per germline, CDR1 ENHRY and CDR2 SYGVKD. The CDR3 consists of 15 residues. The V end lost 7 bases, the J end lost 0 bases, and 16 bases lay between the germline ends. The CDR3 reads CAINGPGTSSYEQYF. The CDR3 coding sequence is TGTGCCATCAATGGTCCCGGGACATCCTCCTACGAGCAGTACTTC.

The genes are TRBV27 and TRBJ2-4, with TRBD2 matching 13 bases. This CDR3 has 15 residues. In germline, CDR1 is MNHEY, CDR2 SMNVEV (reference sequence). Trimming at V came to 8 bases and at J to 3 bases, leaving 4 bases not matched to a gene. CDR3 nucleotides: TGTGCCAGCGGTTGGACTAGCGGGGGCAAAAACATTCAGTACTTC. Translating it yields CASGWTSGGKNIQYF.

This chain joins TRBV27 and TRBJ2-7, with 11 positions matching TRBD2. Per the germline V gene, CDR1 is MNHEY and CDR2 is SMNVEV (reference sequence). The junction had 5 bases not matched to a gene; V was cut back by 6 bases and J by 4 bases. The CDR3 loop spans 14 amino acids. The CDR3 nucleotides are TGTGCCAGCAGAGTGTTAGCGGGGGGGTACGAGCAGTACTTC. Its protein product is CASRVLAGGYEQYF.

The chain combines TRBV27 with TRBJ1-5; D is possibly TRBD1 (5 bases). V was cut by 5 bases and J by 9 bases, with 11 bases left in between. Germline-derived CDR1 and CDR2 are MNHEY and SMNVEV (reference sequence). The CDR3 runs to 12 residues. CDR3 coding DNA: TGTGCCAGCAGTCCCGTGGGGGGGCCCCAGCATTTT. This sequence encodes CASSPVGGPQHF.

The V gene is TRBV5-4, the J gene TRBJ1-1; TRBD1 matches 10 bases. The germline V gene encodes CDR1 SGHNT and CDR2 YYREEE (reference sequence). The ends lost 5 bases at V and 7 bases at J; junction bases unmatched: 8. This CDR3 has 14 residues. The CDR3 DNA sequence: TGTGCCAGCAGGGGGGGACAGGGGTTGGGTGAAGCTTTCTTT. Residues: CASRGGQGLGEAFF.

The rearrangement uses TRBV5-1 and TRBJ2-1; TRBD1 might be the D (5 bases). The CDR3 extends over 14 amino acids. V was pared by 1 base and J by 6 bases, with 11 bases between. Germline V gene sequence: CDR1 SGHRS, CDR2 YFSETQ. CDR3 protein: CASSLQQGSNEQFF. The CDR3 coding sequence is TGCGCCAGCAGCTTGCAGCAGGGTAGCAATGAGCAGTTCTTC. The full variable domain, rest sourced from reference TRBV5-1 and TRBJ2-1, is KAGVTQTPRYLIKTRGQQVTLSCSPISGHRSVSWYQQTPGQGLQFLFEYFSETQRNKGNFPGRFSGRQFSNSRSEMNVSTLELGDSALYLCASSLQQGSNEQFFGPGTRLTVL.

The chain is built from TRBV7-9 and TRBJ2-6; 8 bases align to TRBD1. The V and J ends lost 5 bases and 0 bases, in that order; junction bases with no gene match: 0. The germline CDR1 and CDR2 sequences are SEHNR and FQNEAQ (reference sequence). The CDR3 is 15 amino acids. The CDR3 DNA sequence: TGTGCCAGCAGCGGGACAGGCTCTGGGGCCAACGTCCTGACTTTC. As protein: CASSGTGSGANVLTF.